Listed below are T cell receptor beta chains from one sample, sequenced in a study of blood T cell repertoires in COVID-19. Using immunoSEQ multiplex PCR, the repertoire was profiled, and TCRdb retains in-frame clones only, with some absent. The sample lists roughly 290,000 clones; 86% were seen once. Sequencing was carried out using peripheral blood. These receptor sequences come from a woman younger than 45 who had recovered from COVID-19. Both conserved end residues are part of each CDR3. D genes are given only for firm matches. Clone size is given for some rows only: seen once, a few or many times, or a class if the clone is expanded.

>TRBJ2-2|.|TRBV7-8|.|15
CASVRTELGTGELFF
TGTGCCAGCGTTCGGACTGAACTGGGCACCGGGGAGCTGTTTTTT
>TRBJ1-1|few|TRBV24-1|.|14
CATSGGGSNTEAFF
TGTGCCACCAGTGGGGGGGGGTCGAACACTGAAGCTTTCTTT
>TRBJ2-2|.|TRBV5-5|.|17
CASSLQKPGQNTGELFF
TGTGCCAGCAGCTTACAGAAACCGGGACAGAACACCGGGGAGCTGTTTTTT
>TRBJ2-1|.|TRBV4-2|TRBD2|15
CASSQDGTSAGEQFF
TGTGCCAGCAGCCAAGATGGCACTAGCGCGGGTGAGCAGTTCTTC
>TRBJ1-5|.|TRBV15|.|18
CATSGIILQQGFGQPQHF
TGTGCCACCAGCGGAATAATTCTCCAACAGGGTTTCGGTCAGCCCCAGCATTTT
>TRBJ2-7|.|TRBV5-1|.|14
CASSPVSMSYEQYF
TGCGCCAGCAGCCCTGTTAGTATGAGCTACGAGCAGTACTTC
>TRBJ2-7|few|TRBV21-1|.|18
CASSKGVSTDRDPYEQYF
TGTGCCAGCAGCAAAGGGGTTTCCACGGACAGGGATCCATACGAGCAGTACTTC
>TRBJ2-5|once|TRBV28|.|14
CASSPPSRQETQYF
TGTGCCAGCTCCCCCCCCTCCCGCCAAGAGACCCAGTACTTC
>TRBJ1-5|.|TRBV9|TRBD1|15
CASSVGQGGNQPQHF
TGTGCCAGCAGCGTCGGACAGGGTGGTAATCAGCCCCAGCATTTT
>TRBJ1-1|.|TRBV19|TRBD1|14
CASHRRQGANEAFF
TGTGCCAGCCACCGTAGGCAGGGGGCGAATGAAGCTTTCTTT
>TRBJ2-7|.|TRBV24-1|TRBD2|15
CATSAGPGLSYEQYF
TGTGCCACCAGTGCCGGACCGGGACTATCCTACGAGCAGTACTTC
>TRBJ2-7|.|TRBV19|TRBD2|17
CASSILFSGEVGYEQYF
TGTGCCAGTAGTATTCTGTTTAGCGGGGAAGTGGGGTACGAGCAGTACTTC
>TRBJ2-7|once|TRBV27|TRBD2|15
CASSPLAGSSYEQYF
TGTGCCAGCAGTCCTCTAGCGGGAAGCTCCTACGAGCAGTACTTC
>TRBJ1-2|once|TRBV4-1|TRBD1|18
CASSQPSQLRGLGYGYTF
TGCGCCAGCAGCCAACCTTCCCAACTCAGGGGGCTAGGGTATGGCTACACCTTC
>TRBJ2-7|.|TRBV7-2|TRBD2|14
CASSTGRASYEQYF
TGTGCCAGCAGCACCGGGAGGGCCAGCTACGAGCAGTACTTC
>TRBJ2-2|.|TRBV5-1|TRBD1|15
CASTNRGTVTGELFF
TGCGCCAGCACTAACAGGGGTACGGTCACCGGGGAGCTGTTTTTT
>TRBJ1-1|.|TRBV5-8|.|17
CASSLGFTGSGNTEAFF
TGTGCCAGCAGCTTGGGGTTTACAGGGTCGGGGAACACTGAAGCTTTCTTT
>TRBJ2-7|.|TRBV27|TRBD2|13
CASKTSGLYEQYF
TGTGCCAGCAAGACTAGCGGACTCTACGAGCAGTACTTC
>TRBJ1-1|.|TRBV28|.|15
CASSLRGAPNTEAFF
TGTGCCAGCAGTCTAAGAGGCGCACCGAACACTGAAGCTTTCTTT
>TRBJ1-1|few|TRBV25-1|.|13
CASSLQVGSEAFF
TGTGCCAGCAGTTTACAGGTGGGGTCTGAAGCTTTCTTT
>TRBJ2-2|.|TRBV19|TRBD1|15
CASTYGTGVTGELFF
TGTGCCAGTACCTATGGGACAGGGGTCACCGGGGAGCTGTTTTTT
>TRBJ1-1|.|TRBV12-5|TRBD1|15
CASGLRQGTRTEAFF
TGTGCTAGTGGTTTACGACAGGGGACGAGGACTGAAGCTTTCTTT